A selection of T cell receptor beta chains follows, all from one sample in a study of shared clonotypes between healthy human individuals. The table came from immunoSEQ multiplex PCR; TCRdb's copy has only in-frame clones and leaves some out. The sample carries more than 900,000 clones, around 78% recorded once. The sequenced sample consisted of memory CD4+ T cells from PBMCs. Receptors originate from a man aged 18 to 30 in good health. Some clones in this sample may be carry-over from other donors' samples. CDR3s include the opening cysteine and the closing phenylalanine or tryptophan. D genes are given only for firm matches. Clone size is given for some rows only: seen once, a few or many times, or a class if the clone is expanded.

D gene	clone size	V gene	CDR3 length	J gene	CDR3 protein	CDR3 DNA
.	once	TRBV7-9	16	TRBJ1-1	CASSLRFGTVNTEAFF	TGTGCCAGCAGCTTAAGGTTCGGGACGGTGAACACTGAAGCTTTCTTT
.	.	TRBV7-2	13	TRBJ2-3	CASSLPHTDTQYF	TGTGCCAGCAGCCTCCCCCACACAGATACGCAGTATTTT
TRBD2	.	TRBV28	15	TRBJ2-7	CASREGASGGIEQYF	TGTGCCAGCAGGGAGGGGGCTAGCGGGGGTATCGAGCAGTACTTC
.	.	TRBV1	14	TRBJ1-1	CTSRQTGVLTEAFF	TGCACCAGCAGACAAACAGGGGTTTTGACTGAAGCTTTCTTT
TRBD2	.	TRBV4-2	20	TRBJ2-7	CASSQTSRGTSGLSPYEQYF	TGTGCCAGCAGCCAAACTTCCCGCGGGACTAGCGGGCTGAGCCCCTACGAGCAGTACTTC
TRBD1	few	TRBV6-1	15	TRBJ1-4	CASSEGRTGNEKLFF	TGTGCCAGCAGTGAAGGAAGGACAGGGAATGAAAAACTGTTTTTT
.	.	TRBV5-6	11	TRBJ2-1	CASSLAGKQFF	TGTGCCAGCAGCTTGGCGGGGAAGCAGTTCTTC
.	.	TRBV10-3	12	TRBJ1-1	CAISESPGGAFF	TGTGCCATCAGTGAGTCGCCGGGGGGGGCTTTCTTT
TRBD2	.	TRBV6-5	15	TRBJ2-5	CASSYSSGSWETQYF	TGTGCCAGCAGTTACTCAAGCGGGAGTTGGGAGACCCAGTACTTC
.	.	TRBV11-2	15	TRBJ2-3	CASSKSGRSTDTQYF	TGTGCCAGCAGCAAATCAGGGAGGTCGACAGATACGCAGTATTTT
.	many	TRBV5-1	15	TRBJ1-1	CASSLAIGTFTEAFF	TGCGCCAGCAGCCTTGCAATCGGGACTTTTACTGAAGCTTTCTTT
.	.	TRBV18	16	TRBJ1-1	CASSPPAFLVNTEAFF	TGTGCCAGCTCACCACCGGCCTTTTTAGTTAACACTGAAGCTTTCTTT
.	few	TRBV29-1	12	TRBJ1-1	CSVSTANTEAFF	TGCAGCGTCAGTACAGCGAACACTGAAGCTTTCTTT
TRBD2	.	TRBV19	18	TRBJ2-3	CASSIGLAGGRGADTQYF	TGTGCCAGTAGTATCGGACTAGCGGGAGGGCGTGGGGCAGATACGCAGTATTTT
TRBD1	few	TRBV5-8	16	TRBJ2-7	CASSLGGQGLLDEQYF	TGTGCCAGCAGCTTGGGTGGACAGGGCCTACTGGACGAGCAGTACTTC
TRBD2	.	TRBV7-2	16	TRBJ2-7	CASSLGGRLGGSEQYF	TGTGCCAGCAGCTTAGGCGGGAGACTAGGCGGGAGCGAGCAGTACTTC
.	.	TRBV4-2	13	TRBJ2-2	CASSQERTGELFF	TGTGCCAGCAGCCAAGAACGAACCGGGGAGCTGTTTTTT
.	.	TRBV7-9	15	TRBJ1-1	CASSLFVSPNTEAFF	TGTGCCAGCAGCTTATTTGTGTCCCCGAACACTGAAGCTTTCTTT
TRBD2	.	TRBV9	14	TRBJ2-5	CASSELAGEETQYF	TGTGCCAGCAGCGAACTAGCGGGAGAAGAGACCCAGTACTTC
.	.	TRBV4-3	13	TRBJ2-5	CASSQFRQETQYF	TGCGCCAGCAGCCAATTCCGCCAAGAGACCCAGTACTTC
.	once	TRBV27	13	TRBJ2-5	CASGGLVGETQYF	TGTGCCAGCGGGGGGCTAGTGGGAGAGACCCAGTACTTC
.	.	TRBV27	15	TRBJ2-6	CASAVPSSGANVLTF	TGTGCCAGCGCGGTCCCGAGCTCTGGGGCCAACGTCCTGACTTTC
TRBD1	.	TRBV5-4	17	TRBJ2-6	CASSLGGQGYGANVLTF	TGTGCCAGCAGCTTAGGGGGACAGGGTTACGGGGCCAACGTCCTGACTTTC
TRBD2	.	TRBV7-3	16	TRBJ2-2	CASSSLGGGRTGELFF	TGTGCCAGCAGCTCCTTGGGCGGGGGAAGGACCGGGGAGCTGTTTTTT
TRBD1	.	TRBV5-1	12	TRBJ1-4	CASSGGQKKLFF	TGCGCCAGCAGCGGGGGACAGAAAAAACTGTTTTTT
TRBD1	.	TRBV19	14	TRBJ1-5	CASSTWTGDQPQHF	TGTGCCAGTAGTACTTGGACAGGGGATCAGCCCCAGCATTTT
TRBD2	.	TRBV4-1	16	TRBJ2-7	CASSPITGLEVYEQYF	TGCGCCAGCAGCCCGATCACGGGACTAGAGGTCTACGAGCAGTACTTC
.	.	TRBV4-3	13	TRBJ1-1	CASSRVRNTEAFF	TGCGCCAGCAGCCGCGTCAGGAACACTGAAGCTTTCTTT
.	few	TRBV5-1	13	TRBJ2-7	CASQILGASEQYF	TGCGCCAGCCAGATCTTGGGGGCGTCCGAGCAGTACTTC
.	.	TRBV5-1	17	TRBJ2-5	CASSLMSAAQYQETQYF	TGCGCCAGCAGCTTGATGTCCGCGGCCCAGTACCAAGAGACCCAGTACTTC
.	once	TRBV7-2	13	TRBJ1-1	CASSVHENTEAFF	TGTGCCAGCAGCGTACACGAGAACACTGAAGCTTTCTTT
TRBD2	.	TRBV9	15	TRBJ2-5	CASSVKAGFQETQYF	TGTGCCAGCAGCGTCAAAGCGGGGTTCCAAGAGACCCAGTACTTC
.	.	TRBV2	13	TRBJ1-6	CASSERRDSPLHF	TGTGCCAGCAGTGAGCGCAGGGATTCACCCCTCCACTTT
TRBD1	.	TRBV11-2	15	TRBJ2-5	CASSLFQGALETQYF	TGTGCCAGCAGCTTGTTCCAGGGGGCCTTAGAGACCCAGTACTTC
.	.	TRBV11-3	14	TRBJ2-1	CASSLDSRDNEQFF	TGTGCCAGCAGCTTAGATTCGCGAGACAATGAGCAGTTCTTC